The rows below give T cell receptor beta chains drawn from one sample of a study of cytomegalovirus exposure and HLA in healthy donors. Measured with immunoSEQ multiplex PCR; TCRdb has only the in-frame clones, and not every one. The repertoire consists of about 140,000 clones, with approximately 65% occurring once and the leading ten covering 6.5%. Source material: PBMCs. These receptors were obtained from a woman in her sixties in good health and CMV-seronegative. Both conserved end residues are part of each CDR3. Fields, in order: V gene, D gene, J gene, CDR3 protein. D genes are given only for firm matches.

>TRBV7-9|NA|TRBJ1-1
CASSFTRDTEAFF
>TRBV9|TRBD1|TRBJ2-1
CASSVDPGGLYNEQFF
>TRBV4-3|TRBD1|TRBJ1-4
CASSRTLQGELFF
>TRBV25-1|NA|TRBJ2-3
CASSPSRAGDTQYF
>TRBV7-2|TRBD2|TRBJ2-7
CASSLGRVGAGVYEQYF
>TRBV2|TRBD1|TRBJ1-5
CATRTGAVPGQPQHF
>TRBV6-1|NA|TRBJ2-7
CASSEVGRFYEQYF
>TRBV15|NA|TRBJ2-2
CATSQGATNTGELFF
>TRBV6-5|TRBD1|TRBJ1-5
CASSRRTGGDQPQHF
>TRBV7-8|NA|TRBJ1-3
CASSLPTVGGSGNTIYF
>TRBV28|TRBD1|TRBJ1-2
CASSSRQGAYLNYGYTF
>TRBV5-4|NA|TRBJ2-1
CASSSRGRYYNEQFF
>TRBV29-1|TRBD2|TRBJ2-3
CSVGRVAGGGTDTQYF
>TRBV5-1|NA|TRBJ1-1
CASSLATRLTNTEAFF
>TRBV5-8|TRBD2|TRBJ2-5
CASSIGLAGEEETQYF
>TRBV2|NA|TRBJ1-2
CASSEVRGFNGYTF
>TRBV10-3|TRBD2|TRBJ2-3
CAISRRESADTQYF
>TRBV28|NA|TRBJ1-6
CASSLDGTYNSPLHF
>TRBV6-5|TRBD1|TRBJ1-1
CASSYSRGRLNTEAFF
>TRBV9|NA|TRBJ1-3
CASSVAAAGNTIYF
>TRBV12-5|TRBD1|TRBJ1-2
CASGRPDRVGGYTF
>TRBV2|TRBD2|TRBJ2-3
CATSTSGGPDTQYF
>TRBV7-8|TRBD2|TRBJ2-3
CASSPLSGVVDTQYF
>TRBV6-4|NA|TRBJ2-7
CASSDSQLPTSYEQYF
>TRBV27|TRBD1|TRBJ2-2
CASRRTGGVIVAGELFF
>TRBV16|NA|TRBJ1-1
CASSRAGMNTEAFF
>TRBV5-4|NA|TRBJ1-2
CASSEGPAPLYGYTF
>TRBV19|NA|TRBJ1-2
CASSVGQFNYGYTF
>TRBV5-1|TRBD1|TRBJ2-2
CASSLAPRDRGPTGELFF
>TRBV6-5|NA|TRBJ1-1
CASSYSIARNTEAFF
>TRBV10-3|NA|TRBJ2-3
CAISGDASAYTDTQYF
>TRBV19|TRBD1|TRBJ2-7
CATSPFQGPRGNEQYF
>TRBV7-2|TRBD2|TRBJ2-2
CASSRKAGSAGELFF
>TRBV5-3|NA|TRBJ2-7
CARSGAPLANEQYF
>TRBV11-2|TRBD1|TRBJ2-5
CASSTRTGGEETQYF
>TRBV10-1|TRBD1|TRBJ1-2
CASSESWGQSPGYTF
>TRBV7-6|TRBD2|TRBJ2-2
CASSPGMVAGGSGELFF
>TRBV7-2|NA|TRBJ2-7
CASSVTGLQVYEQYF
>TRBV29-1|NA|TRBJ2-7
CSVGASVTAEQYF
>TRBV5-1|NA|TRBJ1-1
CASSLVPSIMNTEAFF
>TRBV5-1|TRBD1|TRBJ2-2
CASKQGAVTGELFF
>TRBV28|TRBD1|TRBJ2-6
CASSLRGRGLSGANVLTF
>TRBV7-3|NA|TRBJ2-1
CASSETAGVRGNEQFF
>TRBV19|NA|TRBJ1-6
CASSMASYNSPLHF
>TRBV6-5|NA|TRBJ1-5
CASRPTGLAQPQHF
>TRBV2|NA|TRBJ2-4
CASRGQFIQYF
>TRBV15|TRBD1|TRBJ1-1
CATSRGDRGENAEAFF
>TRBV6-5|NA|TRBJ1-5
CASRLQGNNQPQHF
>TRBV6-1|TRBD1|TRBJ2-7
CASSPTAGGREQYF
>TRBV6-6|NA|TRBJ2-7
CASSYSGSGLSYEQYF
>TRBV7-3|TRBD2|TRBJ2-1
CASSLTSLAGGRNEQFF
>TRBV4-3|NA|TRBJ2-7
CASSQRVGGSEQYF
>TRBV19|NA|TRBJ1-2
CASTPAMSGDYGYTF
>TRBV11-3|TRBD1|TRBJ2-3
CASSYGQASRTQYF
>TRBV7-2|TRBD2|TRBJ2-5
CASSQTSGRGETQYF
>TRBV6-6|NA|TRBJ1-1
CASSFQANTEAFF
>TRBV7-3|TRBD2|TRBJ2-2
CASSSGLAGVLGELFF
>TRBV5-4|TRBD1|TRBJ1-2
CASSPRTGLYGYTF
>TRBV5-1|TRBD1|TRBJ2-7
CASSLTGTGVTAHNF